A single sample gave rise to the 24 T cell receptor beta chains below, sequenced in a study of T cell changes during pregnancy in multiple sclerosis (dated by TCRdb to the late 2010s). Library prep was done by the immunoSEQ multiplex PCR assay. In its TCRdb copy, this immuneACCESS table keeps in-frame sequences only and misses some clones. Where compared with another copy, unresolved V genes explain less than half of these, and the others have no known cause. In this sample the table shows 75,000 to 100,000 clones, around 91% of which occur a single time. The top ten clones comprise 1.5% to 2% of the sample. The material sequenced was peripheral blood, taken after pregnancy. These receptors were obtained from a female donor in good health, enrolled as a control in a pregnancy study.

The V gene is TRBV5-1, the J gene TRBJ2-5, with D unresolved. This CDR3 spans 12 amino acids. V gave up 2 bases and J gave up 4 bases, with 6 bases separating them. Germline V gives CDR1 SGHRS, CDR2 YFSETQ. The CDR3, as DNA: TGCGCCAGCAGCTTCCCGGGAGAGACCCAGTACTTC. The encoded protein is CASSFPGETQYF.

The sample holds one count of this clone. The gene calls are TRBV20-1 and TRBJ1-2; maybe TRBD1 (6 bases). Trimming took 7 bases from V and 8 from J, leaving 14 bases between them. This CDR3 has 11 residues. In germline, CDR1 is DFQATT, CDR2 SNEGSKA (reference sequence). Here the CDR3 reads CSVRGALGYTF. The CDR3 coding sequence is TGCAGTGTACGGGGGGCTTTGGGCTACACCTTC.

The chain combines TRBV7-3 with TRBJ2-1; 14 bases are a match to TRBD2. This CDR3 spans 16 amino acids. Losses at the gene ends were 4 bases for V and 7 bases for J; bases not matched to a gene: 6. Germline assignment: CDR1 SGHTA and CDR2 FQGTGA. This CDR3 reads CASSSWTSGGMNEQFF. Written as DNA, the CDR3 is TGTGCCAGCAGCTCTTGGACTAGCGGGGGGATGAATGAGCAGTTCTTC. The full variable domain, in which reference TRBV7-3 and TRBJ2-1 provide the parts outside the CDR3, is GAGVSQTPSNKVTEKGKYVELRCDPISGHTALYWYRQSLGQGPEFLIYFQGTGAADDSGLPNDRFFAVRPEGSVSTLKIQRTERGDSAVYLCASSSWTSGGMNEQFFGPGTRLTVL.

The chain uses TRBV11-2 and TRBJ2-5; D is unresolved. V was cut by 0 bases and J by 4 bases, with 3 bases left in between. The CDR3 has 12 residues. From germline, CDR1 is SGHAT and CDR2 FQNNGV. The DNA of the CDR3 is TGTGCCAGCAGCTTAGAGCGAGAGACCCAGTACTTC. Translated, it gives CASSLERETQYF. The full variable domain, its missing parts supplied by reference TRBV11-2 and TRBJ2-5, is EAGVAQSPRYKIIEKRQSVAFWCNPISGHATLYWYQQILGQGPKLLIQFQNNGVVDDSQLPKDRFSAERLKGVDSTLKIQPAKLEDSAVYLCASSLERETQYFGPGTRLLVL.

The rearrangement links TRBV6-6 to TRBJ2-7, with TRBD1 matching 7 bases. CDR1 MNHNY and CDR2 SVGAGI come from the germline V gene (reference sequence). The CDR3 covers 11 residues. V lost 6 bases, J lost 9 bases, and 5 bases stayed unmatched. CDR3 nucleotides: TGTGCCAGCAGGGGACAGCTGGGGCAGTACTTC. This translates into CASRGQLGQYF.

The chain uses TRBV5-1 and TRBJ1-1; perhaps TRBD1 as D (5 bases). V lost 0 bases to trimming and J lost 4 bases, with 10 bases between them. There are 14 residues in the CDR3. The V gene's germline CDR1 is SGHRS and CDR2 YFSETQ. The CDR3, as DNA: TGCGCCAGCAGCTTGGTCGCGCAGGGCACTGAAGCTTTCTTT. Protein sequence: CASSLVAQGTEAFF.

The CDR3 spells CASNQGARGYGYTF. The CDR3 bases are TGTGCCAGCAACCAGGGGGCGCGGGGCTATGGCTACACCTTC. This chain joins TRBV2 and TRBJ1-2; 8 bases agree with TRBD1. J lost 4 bases, V lost 7 bases, and 8 bases had no gene match. CDR3 length equals 14 residues. CDR1 is SNHLY, CDR2 FYNNEI, per germline.

The J gene is TRBJ1-3, the V gene TRBV5-6; D perhaps matches TRBD1 (5 bases). The germline V gene encodes CDR1 SGHDT and CDR2 YYEEEE. Trimming cost V 0 bases and J 0 bases, with 10 bases left between them. The CDR3 consists of 16 residues. CDR3 residues: CASSLGQGRSGNTIYF. In DNA form, the CDR3 reads TGTGCCAGCAGCTTGGGGCAGGGCCGCTCTGGAAACACCATATATTTT. The complete variable domain, with remaining parts taken from reference TRBV5-6 and TRBJ1-3, reads DAGVTQSPTHLIKTRGQQVTLRCSPKSGHDTVSWYQQALGQGPQFIFQYYEEEERQRGNFPDRFSGHQFPNYSSELNVNALLLGDSALYLCASSLGQGRSGNTIYFGEGSWLTVV.

This chain joins TRBV19 and TRBJ1-2, with TRBD1 matching 7 bases. Germline V gene data show CDR1 as LNHDA and CDR2 as SQIVND (reference sequence). The CDR3 sequence is 14 residues long. J lost 6 bases, V lost 3 bases, and 7 bases had no gene match. CDR3 loop: CASSIDRELNGYTF. DNA of the CDR3: TGTGCCAGTAGTATCGACAGGGAACTGAATGGCTACACCTTC.

The chain recombines TRBV4-3 with TRBJ2-1, with 11 bases identical to TRBD2. Germline V gene data show CDR1 as LGHNA and CDR2 as YSLEER. CDR3 size: 17 residues. The V gene end was trimmed by 0 bases and the J gene end by 4 bases; junction bases not matched to a gene: 5. CDR3: CASSQDRASGGYNEQFF. Here the CDR3 DNA reads TGCGCCAGCAGCCAAGATAGGGCTAGCGGGGGGTACAATGAGCAGTTCTTC.

This chain uses TRBV29-1 with TRBJ2-1, with TRBD1 as a possible D gene (6 bases). This CDR3 region has 17 residues. Looked up from germline, CDR1 is SQVTM and CDR2 is ANQGSEA. CDR3 amino acids: CGGSGILDRSTYNEQFF. In DNA form, the CDR3 reads TGCGGGGGAAGTGGGATTTTAGACAGGAGTACCTACAATGAGCAGTTCTTC.

The chain employs TRBV5-6 and TRBJ2-7; a possible D gene is TRBD1 (7 bases). Trimming cost V 0 bases and J 2 bases, with 12 bases left between them. In germline, CDR1 is SGHDT, CDR2 YYEEEE. The CDR3 extends over 15 amino acids. CDR3 coding DNA: TGTGCCAGCAGCTTGGGCGGGACAGACACCTACGAGCAGTACTTC. Residues: CASSLGGTDTYEQYF.

The chain employs TRBV4-3 and TRBJ2-2; 14 bases line up with TRBD2. Germline V gene sequence: CDR1 LGHNA, CDR2 YSLEER. Trimming took 3 bases from V and 1 from J; bases not matched to a gene: 13. The CDR3 has 21 amino acids. For the CDR3, the DNA is TGCGCCAGCAGCCATTTGACGCAGACTAGCGGGGGGGCCTGGAACACCGGGGAGCTGTTTTTT. This encodes CASSHLTQTSGGAWNTGELFF.

This clone has just one count. The chain joins TRBV4-1 to TRBJ2-7; the D gene is possibly TRBD2 (6 bases). V was pared by 0 bases and J by 3 bases, with 12 bases between. Per germline, CDR1 MGHRA and CDR2 YSYEKL. CDR3 length: 15 residues. Written as DNA, the CDR3 is TGCGCCAGCAGCCAAGAGTTCAACGGGGGCTACGAGCAGTACTTC. Protein: CASSQEFNGGYEQYF.

The genes are TRBV28 and TRBJ2-3; 9 positions agree with TRBD2. Unmatched junction bases numbered 12, after V lost 5 bases and J lost 9 bases. Germline values: CDR1 MDHEN, CDR2 SYDVKM. The CDR3 is made up of 15 amino acids. The CDR3 region has the DNA TGTGCCAGCAGTCTTCCAGGCGGGGGGGCCGGGACGCAGTATTTT. This encodes CASSLPGGGAGTQYF. Full variable domain (outside the CDR3, taken from reference TRBV28 and TRBJ2-3): DVKVTQSSRYLVKRTGEKVFLECVQDMDHENMFWYRQDPGLGLRLIYFSYDVKMKEKGDIPEGYSVSREKKERFSLILESASTNQTSMYLCASSLPGGGAGTQYFGPGTRLTVL.

This clone has only a few counts. DNA for the CDR3: TGTGCCAGCAGCCGGACAGGCTACGAGCAGTACTTC. It codes for CASSRTGYEQYF. The chain joins TRBV7-2 to TRBJ2-7, with TRBD1 identical over 7 bases. This CDR3 has 12 amino acids. V lost 5 bases to trimming and J lost 3 bases; unmatched junction nucleotides: 1. Germline loops: CDR1 SGHTA, CDR2 FQGNSA.

V and J are TRBV7-8 and TRBJ2-5, with no clear D. The V gene lost 1 base and the J gene lost 0 bases, with 9 bases spanning the gap. The CDR3 extends over 15 amino acids. The germline V gene has CDR1 SGHVS and CDR2 FQNEAQ. The CDR3 region is CASSLGAKYQETQYF. DNA of the CDR3: TGTGCCAGCAGCTTAGGGGCCAAGTACCAAGAGACCCAGTACTTC.

The CDR3 DNA sequence: TGTGCCAGCAGCTCCGGGGGGGCGACGAGCACAGATACGCAGTATTTT. It codes for CASSSGGATSTDTQYF. V and J are TRBV7-8 and TRBJ2-3, with 8 bases matching TRBD2. Germline CDR1 is SGHVS and CDR2 is FQNEAQ. The CDR3 is made up of 16 amino acids. Germline trimming cut 4 bases from V and 0 bases from J; bases unmatched to any gene: 6.

Concerning this clone: The sample holds other DNA sequences that translate to the same CDR3. The rearrangement links TRBV6-5 to TRBJ2-7; 9 bases are shared with TRBD1. This CDR3 has 13 residues. V trimming: 6 bases; J trimming: 4 bases; junction bases outside the gene matches: 4. The germline CDR1 and CDR2 sequences are MNHEY and SVGAGI. The CDR3 loop reads CASRGQGKYEQYF. CDR3 DNA sequence: TGTGCCAGCAGGGGACAGGGAAAGTACGAGCAGTACTTC.

The chain couples TRBV19 to TRBJ1-2; maybe TRBD1 (6 bases). Between the trimmed V and J ends, which lost 6 bases and 7 bases, there was a span of 15 bases. The CDR3 sequence is 13 residues long. CDR1 is LNHDA and CDR2 is SQIVND in the germline V gene (reference sequence). The CDR3 DNA reads as TGTGCCAGTAGCCTACAGGGCCCAAGTGGCTACACCTTC. Translated: CASSLQGPSGYTF.

The V gene is TRBV9, the J gene TRBJ1-2; the match to TRBD1 covers 7 bases. J gave up 1 base and V 1 base, and 7 bases lay outside the gene matches. Per germline, CDR1 SGDLS and CDR2 YYNGEE. The length of the CDR3 is 16 residues. CDR3 protein: CASSVNRGGDNYGYTF. CDR3 nucleotides: TGTGCCAGCAGCGTAAACAGGGGCGGCGATAACTATGGCTACACCTTC. Full variable domain (outside the CDR3, taken from reference TRBV9 and TRBJ1-2): DSGVTQTPKHLITATGQRVTLRCSPRSGDLSVYWYQQSLDQGLQFLIQYYNGEERAKGNILERFSAQQFPDLHSELNLSSLELGDSALYFCASSVNRGGDNYGYTFGSGTRLTVV.

V is TRBV6-5 and J is TRBJ1-1; tentative D call: TRBD1 (6 bases). The germline V and J ends were trimmed by 4 bases and 11 bases, with 23 bases remaining between them. Germline V gene data show CDR1 as MNHEY and CDR2 as SVGAGI. The CDR3 is 15 amino acids. The DNA for the CDR3 is TGTGCCAGCAGTTTCCGCCGGGACATTCGGGGCGGGGCTTTCTTT. Translating it yields CASSFRRDIRGGAFF.

The sample holds one count of this clone. The V call is TRBV9, the J call TRBJ1-5, with a weak D call TRBD1 (5 bases). The CDR3 has 13 amino acids. Germline V lookup: CDR1 SGDLS, CDR2 YYNGEE. Trimming pared 0 bases from V and 4 bases from J, leaving 5 bases between. The CDR3 DNA follows: TGTGCCAGCAGCGTAGGGACAAATCAGCCCCAGCATTTT. It codes for CASSVGTNQPQHF.

The J gene is TRBJ2-7, the V gene TRBV28; tentatively, D is TRBD2 (5 bases). The CDR3 has 12 amino acids. The V gene lost 6 bases and the J gene lost 5 bases, with 11 bases spanning the gap. From germline, CDR1 is MDHEN and CDR2 SYDVKM. For the CDR3, the DNA is TGTGCCAGCAGCCCCGACGGGAACGAGCAGTACTTC. Translating gives CASSPDGNEQYF.